This entry describes one T cell receptor (beta chain). The sample comes from a study of T cell changes during pregnancy in multiple sclerosis. Using immunoSEQ multiplex PCR, the repertoire was profiled, and TCRdb retains in-frame clones only, with some absent. The table includes 35,000 to 50,000 clones, approximately 87% detected once. Germline V gives CDR1 GTSNPN, CDR2 SVGIG (reference sequence). The junction had 11 bases not matched to a gene; V was cut back by 3 bases and J by 10 bases. The CDR3 totals 16 residues. The receptor was derived from a female donor in good health, enrolled as a control in a pregnancy study. V and J are TRBV30 and TRBJ1-6, with 11 nucleotides matching TRBD1. Sequenced material: peripheral blood, taken in the second trimester of pregnancy. The CDR3 is CAWRPRTGGGWSPLHF. The CDR3 coding sequence is TGTGCCTGGAGACCTAGGACAGGGGGCGGTTGGTCACCCCTCCACTTT.